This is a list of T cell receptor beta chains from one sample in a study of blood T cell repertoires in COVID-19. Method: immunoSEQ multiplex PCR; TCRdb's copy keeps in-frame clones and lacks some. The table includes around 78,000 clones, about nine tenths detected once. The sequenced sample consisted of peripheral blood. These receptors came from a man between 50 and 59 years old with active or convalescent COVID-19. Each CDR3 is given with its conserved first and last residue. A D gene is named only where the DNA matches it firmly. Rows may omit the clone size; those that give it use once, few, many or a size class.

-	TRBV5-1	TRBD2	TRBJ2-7	CASSLVTGRAHEQYF	TGCGCCAGCAGCTTGGTGACCGGGAGGGCCCACGAGCAGTACTTC
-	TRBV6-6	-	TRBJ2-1	CASSPVGGGASSYNEQFF	TGTGCCAGCAGTCCCGTTGGTGGGGGGGCGAGCTCCTACAATGAGCAGTTCTTC
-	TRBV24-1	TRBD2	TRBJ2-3	CATSDSLPGGTDTQYF	TGTGCCACCAGTGATTCGCTCCCGGGAGGGACAGATACGCAGTATTTT
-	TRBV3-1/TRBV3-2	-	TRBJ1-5	CASSQDPPGISGQPQHF	TGTGCCAGCAGCCAAGATCCCCCGGGGATTTCAGGACAGCCCCAGCATTTT
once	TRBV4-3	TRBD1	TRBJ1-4	CASSQGSTGATNEKLFF	TGCGCCAGCAGCCAGGGCTCGACAGGGGCAACTAATGAAAAACTGTTTTTT
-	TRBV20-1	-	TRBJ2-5	CSALVLRAQYF	TGCAGTGCCCTGGTTCTCCGGGCCCAGTACTTC
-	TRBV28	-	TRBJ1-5	CASSTRQNSNQPQHF	TGTGCCAGCAGCACCCGACAGAATAGCAATCAGCCCCAGCATTTT
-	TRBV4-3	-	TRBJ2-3	CASRGDYTQYF	TGCGCCAGCAGGGGAGACTATACGCAGTATTTT
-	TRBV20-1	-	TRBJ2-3	CSVWPLDTQYF	TGCAGTGTCTGGCCCTTAGATACGCAGTATTTT
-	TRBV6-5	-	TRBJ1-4	CASGQEEKLFF	TGTGCCAGCGGGCAGGAAGAAAAACTGTTTTTT
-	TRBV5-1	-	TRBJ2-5	CASSRTGTETQYF	TGCGCCAGCAGCCGTACAGGGACGGAGACCCAGTACTTC
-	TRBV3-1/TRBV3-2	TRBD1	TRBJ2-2	CASSRRQGAFTGELFF	TGTGCCAGCAGCCGCCGACAGGGGGCTTTCACCGGGGAGCTGTTTTTT
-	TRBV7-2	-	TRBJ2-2	CASSAETREVTGELFF	TGTGCCAGCAGCGCCGAGACTAGAGAAGTCACCGGGGAGCTGTTTTTT
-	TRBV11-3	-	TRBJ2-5	CASSPGMGQAETQYF	TGTGCCAGCAGCCCCGGTATGGGGCAGGCAGAGACCCAGTACTTC
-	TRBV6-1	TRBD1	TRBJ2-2	CASSEPRGLRTGELFF	TGTGCCAGCAGTGAACCTAGGGGGCTGCGAACCGGGGAGCTGTTTTTT
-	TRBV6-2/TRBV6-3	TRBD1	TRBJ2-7	CASSPDRGGEQYF	TGTGCCAGCAGTCCGGACAGGGGAGGCGAGCAGTACTTC
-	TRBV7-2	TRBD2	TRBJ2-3	CASSFQNLGSGGAPDTQYF	TGTGCCAGCAGCTTCCAAAACCTAGGGAGCGGGGGGGCCCCGGATACGCAGTATTTT
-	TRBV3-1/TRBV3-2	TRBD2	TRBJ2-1	CASSHAGTSGNEQFF	TGTGCCAGCAGCCACGCCGGGACTAGCGGCAATGAGCAGTTCTTC
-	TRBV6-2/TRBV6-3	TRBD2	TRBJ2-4	CASSLLLAGGLAKNIQYF	TGTGCCAGCAGTCTCCTCCTAGCGGGGGGGCTAGCCAAAAACATTCAGTACTTC
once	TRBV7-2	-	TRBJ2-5	CASSFGLQETQYF	TGTGCCAGCAGCTTTGGACTCCAAGAGACCCAGTACTTC
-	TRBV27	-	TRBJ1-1	CASSRRGGMGLNTEAFF	TGTGCCAGCAGTCGTCGGGGGGGGATGGGGTTGAACACTGAAGCTTTCTTT
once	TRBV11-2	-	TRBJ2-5	CASSLEGGYQETQYF	TGTGCCAGCAGCTTAGAAGGCGGGTACCAAGAGACCCAGTACTTC
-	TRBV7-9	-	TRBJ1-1	CASSSRDTEAFF	TGTGCCAGCAGCTCGAGGGACACTGAAGCTTTCTTT
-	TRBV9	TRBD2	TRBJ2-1	CASSVGLAGLNWLNEQFF	TGTGCCAGCAGCGTAGGGCTAGCGGGGCTCAATTGGTTGAATGAGCAGTTCTTC
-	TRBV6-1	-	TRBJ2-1	CASSELRASSYNEQFF	TGTGCCAGCAGTGAGCTCCGTGCGAGCTCCTACAATGAGCAGTTCTTC
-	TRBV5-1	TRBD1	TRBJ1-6	CASSLGQGTAALHF	TGCGCCAGCAGCTTGGGACAGGGGACTGCGGCCCTCCACTTT
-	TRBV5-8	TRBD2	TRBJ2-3	CASSDLTSGAADTQYF	TGTGCCAGCAGCGACCTGACTAGCGGGGCAGCAGATACGCAGTATTTT
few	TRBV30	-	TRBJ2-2	CAWREASEDTGELFF	TGTGCCTGGAGGGAAGCGAGTGAGGACACCGGGGAGCTGTTTTTT
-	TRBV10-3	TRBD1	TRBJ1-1	CAISEGQGGGTEAFF	TGTGCCATCAGTGAGGGACAGGGGGGAGGCACTGAAGCTTTCTTT
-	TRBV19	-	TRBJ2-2	CASSIGEARGGELFF	TGTGCCAGTAGTATAGGTGAAGCAAGGGGCGGGGAGCTGTTTTTT
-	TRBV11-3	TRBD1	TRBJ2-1	CASSWDSSYNEQFF	TGTGCCAGCAGCTGGGACAGCTCCTACAATGAGCAGTTCTTC
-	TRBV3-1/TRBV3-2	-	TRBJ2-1	CASSQERGTTREQFF	TGTGCCAGCAGCCAAGAGAGGGGGACCACCCGAGAGCAGTTCTTC
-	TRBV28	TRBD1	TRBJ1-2	CASSLVQGVLDGYTF	TGTGCCAGCAGTTTAGTACAGGGGGTCCTAGATGGCTACACCTTC
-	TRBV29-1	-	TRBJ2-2	CSASSSWNTGELFF	TGCAGCGCCTCTAGCTCATGGAACACCGGGGAGCTGTTTTTT
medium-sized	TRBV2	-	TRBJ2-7	CASTKSDSYEQYF	TGTGCCAGCACGAAATCAGACAGTTACGAGCAGTACTTC
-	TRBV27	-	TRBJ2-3	CASSFPGRTDTQYF	TGTGCCAGCAGTTTCCCAGGGAGGACAGATACGCAGTATTTT
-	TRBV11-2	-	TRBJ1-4	CASSLVGQVYEKLFF	TGTGCCAGCAGCTTAGTGGGGCAGGTTTATGAAAAACTGTTTTTT
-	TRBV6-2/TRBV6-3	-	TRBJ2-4	CASSTQGQGLAKNIQYF	TGTGCCAGCAGCACCCAAGGCCAGGGGTTAGCCAAAAACATTCAGTACTTC
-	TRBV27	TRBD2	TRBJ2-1	CASTGTGVAGGYNEQFF	TGTGCCAGCACCGGGACCGGGGTAGCGGGAGGGTACAATGAGCAGTTCTTC
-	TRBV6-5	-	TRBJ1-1	CASSSNRENTEAFF	TGTGCCAGCAGTTCTAACAGGGAGAACACTGAAGCTTTCTTT
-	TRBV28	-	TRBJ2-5	CASSSNRNRETQYF	TGTGCCAGCAGTTCCAACAGAAATCGGGAGACCCAGTACTTC
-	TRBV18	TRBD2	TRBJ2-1	CASSPPVEVLAAEQFF	TGTGCCAGCTCACCACCGGTGGAGGTCCTAGCGGCGGAGCAGTTCTTC
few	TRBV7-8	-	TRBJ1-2	CASSLIGLYYGYTF	TGTGCCAGCAGCTTAATTGGACTTTATTATGGCTACACCTTC
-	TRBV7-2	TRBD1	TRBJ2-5	CASSPRDRAYGETQYF	TGTGCCAGCAGCCCTCGGGACAGGGCGTATGGGGAGACCCAGTACTTC
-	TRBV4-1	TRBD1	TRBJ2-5	CASSQVLGQGQETQYF	TGCGCCAGCAGCCAAGTACTGGGACAGGGACAAGAGACCCAGTACTTC
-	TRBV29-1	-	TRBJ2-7	CSVELGGESAQYF	TGCAGCGTTGAATTGGGAGGAGAGTCGGCGCAGTACTTC
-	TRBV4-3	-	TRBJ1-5	CASSQGRDQPQHF	TGCGCCAGCAGCCAAGGCAGGGATCAGCCCCAGCATTTT
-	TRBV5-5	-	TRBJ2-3	CASSLFRESDTQYF	TGTGCCAGCAGCTTGTTCAGGGAATCAGATACGCAGTATTTT
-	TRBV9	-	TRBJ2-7	CASSRGTVGGEQYF	TGTGCCAGCAGTCGGGGCACCGTAGGGGGCGAGCAGTACTTC
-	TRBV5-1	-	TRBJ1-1	CASRGTPGAGNTEAFF	TGCGCCAGCAGGGGGACCCCTGGAGCGGGGAACACTGAAGCTTTCTTT
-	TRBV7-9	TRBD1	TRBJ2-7	CASSLAGGAFAEQYF	TGTGCCAGCAGCTTAGCAGGGGGCGCATTTGCCGAGCAGTACTTC
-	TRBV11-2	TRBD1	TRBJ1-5	CASSYGTGGNQPQHF	TGTGCCAGCAGTTATGGGACAGGGGGCAATCAGCCCCAGCATTTT
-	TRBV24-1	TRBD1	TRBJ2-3	CATSDWTGSDTQYF	TGTGCCACCAGTGATTGGACAGGTTCCGATACGCAGTATTTT